These 9 T cell receptor beta chains were all obtained from the same sample, sequenced in a study of tumor and adjacent non-tumor tissue in lung cancer. The template was RNA from unsorted bulk tissue. TCRbeta libraries were built with three rounds of nested PCR, modified from ARM-PCR. A single record per CDR3 protein comes from TCRdb applying MiXCR to the multiplex PCR reads. The data contain 220,000 or so distinct CDR3 sequences, 71% of them singletons. The sample comprised lung tumor tissue. These receptor sequences come from a man aged 60-69 years with non-small cell lung cancer.

Remarks on this clonotype: This may be a read error: a much more frequent sequence differs by one nucleotide. The chain is built from TRBV29-1 and TRBJ1-1; D gene unclear. The CDR3 totals 11 residues. V was shortened by 7 bases and J by 7 bases, with 13 bases between the two germline ends. Germline CDR1 is SQVTM and CDR2 is ANQGSEA. CDR3: CSGRRENEAFF. The CDR3 DNA is TGCAGCGGCCGCCGGGAGAATGAAGCTTTCTTT.

In the case of this clonotype: Germline is not matched at one junction end, which may reflect a read error. The rearrangement joins TRBV20-1 to TRBJ1-4; possibly TRBD1 for D (6 bases). This CDR3 is built from 15 residues. Germline V gene sequence: CDR1 DFQATT, CDR2 SNEGSKA (reference sequence). CDR3 sequence: CSANTRGAAIEKLFF. CDR3 in DNA: TGCAGTGCTAACACTCGGGGGGCGGCTATTGAAAAACTGTTTTTC.

About this clonotype itself: A junction end diverges from the germline sequence, so it may reflect a read error. The rearrangement joins TRBV7-2 to TRBJ2-2; D is possibly TRBD2 (5 bases). The CDR3 runs 14 residues. Germline V gene sequence: CDR1 SGHTA, CDR2 FQGNSA. The CDR3 reads CASSLLASTGKLFF. CDR3 coding DNA: TGTGCCAGCAGCTTACTTGCGTCCACCGGGAAGCTGTTTTTT. The full variable domain, completed using reference TRBV7-2 and TRBJ2-2, is GAGVSQSPSNKVTEKGKDVELRCDPISGHTALYWYRQSLGQGLEFLIYFQGNSAPDKSGLPSDRFSAERTGGSVSTLTIQRTQQEDSAVYLCASSLLASTGKLFFGEGSRLTVL.

The chain recombines TRBV2 with TRBJ1-1; 9 bases agree with TRBD1. Germline CDR1 SNHLY, CDR2 FYNNEI. V lost 11 bases to trimming and J lost 3 bases; unmatched junction nucleotides: 13. The CDR3 extends over 15 amino acids. The CDR3: CAGSSSGTGYTEAFF. Written as DNA, the CDR3 is TGTGCCGGCTCTTCTTCCGGGACAGGGTACACTGAAGCTTTCTTT.

This clonotype was found a few times. V usage is TRBV6-5 and J usage is TRBJ2-3, with 9 bases that match TRBD1. This CDR3 spans 15 amino acids. CDR1 and CDR2 (germline): MNHEY, SVGAGI. CDR3 sequence: CISSLTGTGTDTQYF. The DNA for the CDR3 is TGTATCAGCAGTCTGACAGGGACAGGGACAGATACGCAGTATTTT.

With regard to this clonotype: A read error may be the cause here, since a much bigger clone is one base away. The rearrangement uses TRBV6-5 and TRBJ2-5, with D tentatively TRBD1 or TRBD2 (5 bases each). The CDR3 runs 15 residues. CDR1 is MNHEY and CDR2 is SVGAGI in the germline V gene. Here the CDR3 reads CAGSYGDPRGETQYF. The CDR3 DNA is TGTGCCGGCAGTTACGGGGACCCCCGTGGGGAGACCCAGTACTTC.

To note about this clonotype: At one boundary the junction diverges from the germline segment, which might be a read error. The rearrangement uses TRBV4-1 and TRBJ2-1, with TRBD2 identical over 9 bases. Germline V gene sequence: CDR1 MGHRA, CDR2 YSYEKL. The CDR3 has 15 residues. The CDR3 nucleotides are TGCGCCAGCAGCCGGGGTAGCGGGGGTAACAATGAGCGGTTCTTC. It specifies CASSRGSGGNNERFF.

Regarding this clonotype: A much more abundant neighbour one base away suggests this may be a read error. The chain uses TRBV4-3 and TRBJ1-4, with D uncertain. This CDR3 has 15 amino acids. V was cut by 8 bases and J by 10 bases, with 23 bases left in between. Germline loops: CDR1 LGHNA, CDR2 YSLEER. CDR3 protein: CASGPEIAAGGKLFF. The DNA of the CDR3 is TGCGCCAGCGGCCCCGAGATCGCGGCGGGCGGAAAACTGTTTTTT.

The chain carries TRBV24-1 and TRBJ2-3, with 9 bases aligning to TRBD2. Germline-derived CDR1 and CDR2 are KGHDR and SFDVKD. This CDR3 is 15 amino acids long. The trim removed 9 bases at V and 2 bases at J, leaving 8 bases unmatched. This CDR3 reads CATAGERGVTDTQYF. The CDR3 region has the DNA TGTGCCACCGCCGGGGAGCGGGGGGTCACAGATACGCAGTATTTT.